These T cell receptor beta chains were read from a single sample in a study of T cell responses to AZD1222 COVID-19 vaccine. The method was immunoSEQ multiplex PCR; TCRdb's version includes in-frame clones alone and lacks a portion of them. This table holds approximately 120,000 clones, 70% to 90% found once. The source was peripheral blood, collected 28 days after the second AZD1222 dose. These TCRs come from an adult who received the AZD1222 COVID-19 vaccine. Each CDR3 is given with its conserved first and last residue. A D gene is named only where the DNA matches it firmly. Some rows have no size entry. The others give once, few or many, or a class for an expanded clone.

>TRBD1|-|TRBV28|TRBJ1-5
TGTGCCAGCAGTTGGATCCCGGGACAGGCGAGGGATAGCAATCAGCCCCAGCATTTT
CASSWIPGQARDSNQPQHF
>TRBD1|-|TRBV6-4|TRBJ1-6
TGTGCCAGTCGCTCCGGGACAGGGGAGGGTTCACCCCTCCACTTT
CASRSGTGEGSPLHF
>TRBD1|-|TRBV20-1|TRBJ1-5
TGCAGTGCTAGTAAGACAGGGGGGAGCAATCAGCCCCAGCATTTT
CSASKTGGSNQPQHF
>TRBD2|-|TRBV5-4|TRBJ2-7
TGTGCCAGCAGTCAACCGGGACTAGCGGACTCCTCCTACGAGCAGTACTTC
CASSQPGLADSSYEQYF
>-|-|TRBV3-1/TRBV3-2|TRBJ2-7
TGTGCCAGCAGCCAAGGGGACCGGGAGCCGCTCGAGCAGTACTTC
CASSQGDREPLEQYF
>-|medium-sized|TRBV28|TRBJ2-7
TGTGCCAGCAGTTCCAGAGTCGGGACGATCTCCTACGAGCAGTACTTC
CASSSRVGTISYEQYF
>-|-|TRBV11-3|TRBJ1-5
TGTGCCAGCAGCCCAAACCCCGGGGTTCCTCCGAGCAATCAGCCCCAGCATTTT
CASSPNPGVPPSNQPQHF
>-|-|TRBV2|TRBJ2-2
TGTGCCAGCAGGTCCGGGGAGCTGTTTTTT
CASRSGELFF
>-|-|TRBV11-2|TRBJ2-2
TGTGCCAGCACTTTAGCAAGCTCTCCCCACACCGGGGAGCTGTTTTTT
CASTLASSPHTGELFF
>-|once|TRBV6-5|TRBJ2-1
TGTGCCAGCAGTTACTCATCCCGGGGCGGTTACAATGAGCAGTTCTTC
CASSYSSRGGYNEQFF
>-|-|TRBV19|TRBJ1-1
TGTGCCAGTAGTATCGGGCGATCCACTGAAGCTTTCTTT
CASSIGRSTEAFF
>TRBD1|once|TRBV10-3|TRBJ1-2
TGTGCCATCAGGGGGACAGAGATCTATGGCTACACCTTC
CAIRGTEIYGYTF
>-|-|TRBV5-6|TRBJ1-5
TGTGCCAGCAGTATTCCTAATCAGCCCCAGCATTTT
CASSIPNQPQHF
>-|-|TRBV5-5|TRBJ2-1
TGTGCCAGCAGCTCGACAGGAGTAGATGAGCAGTTCTTC
CASSSTGVDEQFF
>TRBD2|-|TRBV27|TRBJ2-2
TGTGCCAGCAGTCCCCGGACTAGCGGGCCCACCGGGGAGCTGTTTTTT
CASSPRTSGPTGELFF
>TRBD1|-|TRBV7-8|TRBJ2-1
TGTGCCAGCAGCGTCTACCAAACAGGGGAAAGGAATGAGCAGTTCTTC
CASSVYQTGERNEQFF
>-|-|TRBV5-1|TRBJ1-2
TGCGCCAGCAGCTTGGCATTACAGGGATCTTGGTCTAACTATGGCTACACCTTC
CASSLALQGSWSNYGYTF
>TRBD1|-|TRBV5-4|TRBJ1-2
TGTGCCAGCAGCTTGGTCCGGGACAGGGGCGATGGCTACACCTTC
CASSLVRDRGDGYTF
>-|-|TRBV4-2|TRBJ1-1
TGTGCCAGCAGCCCCCCGAGAGGGGACACTGAAGCTTTCTTT
CASSPPRGDTEAFF
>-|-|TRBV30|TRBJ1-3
TGTGCCTGCCCAGCAACTTCCTCTGGAAACACCATATATTTT
CACPATSSGNTIYF
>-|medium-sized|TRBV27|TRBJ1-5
TGTGCCAGCAGTTTAGGGCACAATCAGCCCCAGCATTTT
CASSLGHNQPQHF
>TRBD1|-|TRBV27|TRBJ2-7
TGTGCCAGCAGTTTAAAGTTCTCGGGACAGGGGGTCTACGAGCAGTACTTC
CASSLKFSGQGVYEQYF
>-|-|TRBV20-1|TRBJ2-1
TGCAGTGCTAGAGTGGGAGTCGAGCAGTTCTTC
CSARVGVEQFF
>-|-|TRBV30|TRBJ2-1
TGTGCCTGGAGTGTTGCCAAAAATTACAATGAGCAGTTCTTC
CAWSVAKNYNEQFF
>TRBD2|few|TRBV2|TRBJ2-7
TGTGCCAGCAGTGAAATCCAGGGAGGGGCCGAGCAGTACTTC
CASSEIQGGAEQYF
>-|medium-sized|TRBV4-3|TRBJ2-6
TGCGCCAGCAGCCAAGATTCCTCGAGCTCTGGGGCCAACGTCCTGACTTTC
CASSQDSSSSGANVLTF
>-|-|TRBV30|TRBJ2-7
TGTGCCTGGAGTCCCCCCGTACAGGGCCAGGCCGCCGAGCAGTACTTC
CAWSPPVQGQAAEQYF
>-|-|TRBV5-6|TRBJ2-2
TGTGCCAGCAGCTTGCTCGGCAGGGGTAACACCGGGGAGCTGTTTTTT
CASSLLGRGNTGELFF
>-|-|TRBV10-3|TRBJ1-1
TGTGCCATCAGAGAGACAGGTGAAGCTTTCTTT
CAIRETGEAFF
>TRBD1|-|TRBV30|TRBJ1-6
TGTGCCTTTGCGGGACAGGGGAATTCACCCCTCCACTTT
CAFAGQGNSPLHF
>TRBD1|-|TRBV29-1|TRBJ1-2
TGCAGCGTTGGGGACAGGAAGCACCGAGGCTACACCTTC
CSVGDRKHRGYTF
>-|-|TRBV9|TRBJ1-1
TGTGCCAGCAGCACTGGACTGTTTAACACTGAAGCTTTCTTT
CASSTGLFNTEAFF
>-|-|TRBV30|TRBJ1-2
TGTGCCTGGAGTCCCGGCACAGGGCCATGGCGTGGCTACACCTTC
CAWSPGTGPWRGYTF
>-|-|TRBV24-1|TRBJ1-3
TGTGCCACCAGTGAGTCTGGAAACACCATATATTTT
CATSESGNTIYF
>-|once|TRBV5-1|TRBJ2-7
TGCGCCAGCAGCTTGGATCGACAGGACTACGAGCAGTACTTC
CASSLDRQDYEQYF
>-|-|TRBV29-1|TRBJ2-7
TGCAGCGTTGAGCTCGGATACTACGAGCAGTACTTC
CSVELGYYEQYF
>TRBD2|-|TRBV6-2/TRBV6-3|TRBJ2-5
TGTGCCAGCAGTCCATGGACTAGCGGGGTCCAAGAGACCCAGTACTTC
CASSPWTSGVQETQYF
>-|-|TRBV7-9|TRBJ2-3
TGTGCCAGCAGCTTTACTACCACAGATACGCAGTATTTT
CASSFTTTDTQYF
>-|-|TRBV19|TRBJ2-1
TGTGCCAGTAGTAAACGGGGGAGCTCCTACAATGAGCAGTTCTTC
CASSKRGSSYNEQFF
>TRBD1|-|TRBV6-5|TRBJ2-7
TGTGCCAGCAGTTCCCCCGGGACAGGGTCCTACGAGCAGTACTTC
CASSSPGTGSYEQYF
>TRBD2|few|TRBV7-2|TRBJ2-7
TGTGCCAGCAGCTTACGGGGGCTAGCGGGGGTAAAGGGTTCCTACGAGCAGTACTTC
CASSLRGLAGVKGSYEQYF
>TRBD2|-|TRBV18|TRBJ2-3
TGTGCCAGCTCACCACCGACAACTAGCGGGAGATCAGATACGCAGTATTTT
CASSPPTTSGRSDTQYF
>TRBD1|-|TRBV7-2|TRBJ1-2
TGTGCCAGCAGCCCCCGGACAGGGTCGAGCTATGGCTACACCTTC
CASSPRTGSSYGYTF
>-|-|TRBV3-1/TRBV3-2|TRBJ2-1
-
CASSQVGQGSFF
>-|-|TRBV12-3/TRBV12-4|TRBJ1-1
TGTGCCAGCGCGCGGGGTAACACTGAAGCTTTCTTT
CASARGNTEAFF
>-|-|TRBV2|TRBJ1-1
TGTGCCAGCAACCTACAGGGGAACACTGAAGCTTTCTTT
CASNLQGNTEAFF
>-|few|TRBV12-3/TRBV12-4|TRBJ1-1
TGTGCCAGCAACAAAAACAGGAACACTGAAGCTTTCTTT
CASNKNRNTEAFF
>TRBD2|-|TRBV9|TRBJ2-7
TGTGCCAGCAGTCGAAGCGGGACCTCCTACGAGCAGTACTTC
CASSRSGTSYEQYF
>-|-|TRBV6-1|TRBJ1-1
TGTGCCAGCAGTGAAAGCGCAGGTCTTGAAGCTTTCTTT
CASSESAGLEAFF
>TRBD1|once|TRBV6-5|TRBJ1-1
TGTGCCAGCACCATGGGACAGGGGGCTCGGAGAGCTTTCTTT
CASTMGQGARRAFF